This TCR beta chain was profiled in a study of T cell repertoires in cytomegalovirus infection. Notes on the study in general: Public TCR beta family frequency separated CMV-and-HLA carriers, including in an independent cohort.

Concerning this clonotype: Its specificity is unknown.

TCRdb used MiXCR to reprocess the reads, holding one entry per CDR3 protein. The sample carries roughly 760,000 distinct CDR3 sequences, less than 40% recorded once. The TCR sequence derives from a human donor in good health (CMV status not recorded). Some clones in this sample may be carry-over from other donors' samples. The sample comprised PBMCs.

The CDR3 DNA is TGTGCCAGCAAGGGACAGGGAAGATTCAATGAGCAGTTCTTC. Its protein is CASKGQGRFNEQFF. The chain links TRBV6-5 to TRBJ2-1; TRBD1 aligns across 9 bases. CDR3 length equals 14 residues. J was trimmed by 6 bases and V by 7 bases; bases with no gene match: 7. Germline V CDR1 and CDR2: MNHEY, SVGAGI.